This T cell receptor beta chain was profiled in a study of identifying expanded T cells in peripheral blood. TCRdb's copy holds only in-frame clones and misses some; the assay was immunoSEQ multiplex PCR. The data contain 100,000 to 150,000 clones, about 80% of them singletons. The CDR3 contains 17 residues. The V gene's germline CDR1 is LGHNA and CDR2 YSLEER. This clone was seen more than once but under ten times. A read error may account for a junction end that differs from germline. The source of this sequence is a person aged 18 to 75 in good health. The sample was blood. V usage is TRBV4-3 and J usage is TRBJ1-1; maybe TRBD1 (5 bases). The CDR3, as DNA: TGCGCCAGCAGCCAAGGATCTATCTTGGGGCGGAACGCTGAAGCTTTCTTT. Translating gives CASSQGSILGRNAEAFF.